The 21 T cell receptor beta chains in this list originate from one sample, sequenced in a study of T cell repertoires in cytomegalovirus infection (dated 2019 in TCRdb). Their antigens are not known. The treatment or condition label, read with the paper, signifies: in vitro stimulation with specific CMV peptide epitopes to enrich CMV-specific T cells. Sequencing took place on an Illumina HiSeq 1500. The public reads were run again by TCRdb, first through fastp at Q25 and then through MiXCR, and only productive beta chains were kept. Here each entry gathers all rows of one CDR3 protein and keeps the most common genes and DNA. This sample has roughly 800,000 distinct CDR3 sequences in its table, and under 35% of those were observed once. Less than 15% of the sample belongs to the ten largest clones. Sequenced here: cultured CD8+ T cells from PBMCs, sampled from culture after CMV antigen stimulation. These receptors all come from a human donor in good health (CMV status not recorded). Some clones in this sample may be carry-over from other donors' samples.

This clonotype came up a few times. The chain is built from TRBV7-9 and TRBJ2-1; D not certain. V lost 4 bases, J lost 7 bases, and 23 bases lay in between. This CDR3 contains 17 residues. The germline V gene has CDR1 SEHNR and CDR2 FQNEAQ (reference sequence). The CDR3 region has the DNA TGTGCCAGCAGCTCTCAGTCCGGCGAGGCGATAGGGAATGAGCAGTTCTTC. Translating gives CASSSQSGEAIGNEQFF. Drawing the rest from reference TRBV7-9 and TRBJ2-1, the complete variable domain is DTGVSQNPRHKITKRGQNVTFRCDPISEHNRLYWYRQTLGQGPEFLTYFQNEAQLEKSRLLSDRFSAERPKGSFSTLEIQRTEQGDSAMYLCASSSQSGEAIGNEQFFGPGTRLTVL.

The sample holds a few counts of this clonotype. The chain's CDR3 is CASSLTGSVAPQHF. The CDR3 DNA reads as TGTGCCAGCAGTTTAACTGGGTCCGTTGCGCCCCAGCATTTT. The genes are TRBV28 and TRBJ1-5, with D unresolved. Germline CDR1 is MDHEN and CDR2 is SYDVKM. The CDR3 loop spans 14 amino acids. Trimming shortened V by 2 bases and J by 9 bases, and 14 bases separated the two germline ends.

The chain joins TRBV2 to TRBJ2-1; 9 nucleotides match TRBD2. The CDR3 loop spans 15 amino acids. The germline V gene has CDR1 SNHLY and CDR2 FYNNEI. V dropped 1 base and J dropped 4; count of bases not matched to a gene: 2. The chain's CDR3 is CASSEGLAEYNEQFF. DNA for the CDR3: TGTGCCAGCAGTGAAGGACTAGCGGAATACAATGAGCAGTTCTTC.

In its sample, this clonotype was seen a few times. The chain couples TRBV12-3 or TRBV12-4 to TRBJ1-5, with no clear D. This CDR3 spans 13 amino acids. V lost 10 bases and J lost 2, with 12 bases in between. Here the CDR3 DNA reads TGTGCCACGGGGAGATTGGGCAATCAGCCCCAGCATTTT. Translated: CATGRLGNQPQHF.

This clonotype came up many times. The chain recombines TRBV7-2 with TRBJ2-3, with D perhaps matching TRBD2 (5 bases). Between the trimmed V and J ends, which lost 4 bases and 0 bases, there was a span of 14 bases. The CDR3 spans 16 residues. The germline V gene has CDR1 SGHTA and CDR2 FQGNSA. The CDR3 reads CASSSPRESSTDTQYF. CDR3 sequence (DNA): TGTGCCAGCAGCTCGCCTCGGGAAAGTAGCACAGATACGCAGTATTTT.

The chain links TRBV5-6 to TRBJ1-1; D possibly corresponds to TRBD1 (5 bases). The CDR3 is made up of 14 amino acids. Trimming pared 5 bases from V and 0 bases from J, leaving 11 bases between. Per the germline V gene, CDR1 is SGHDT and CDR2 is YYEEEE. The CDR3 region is CASRRTRMNTEAFF. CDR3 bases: TGTGCCAGCAGGAGGACAAGAATGAACACTGAAGCTTTCTTT.

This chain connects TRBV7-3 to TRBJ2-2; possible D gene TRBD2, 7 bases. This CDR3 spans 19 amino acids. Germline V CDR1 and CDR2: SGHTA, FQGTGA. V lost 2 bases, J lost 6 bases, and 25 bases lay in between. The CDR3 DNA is TGTGCCAGCAGCTTATTAGGGGGGGTTGCGGGACGCAGCCCCGGGGAGCTGTTTTTT. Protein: CASSLLGGVAGRSPGELFF.

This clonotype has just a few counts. The chain's CDR3 is CASSLSSGGANTEAFF. The CDR3 DNA reads as TGTGCCAGCAGTTTATCGTCTGGGGGCGCCAACACTGAAGCTTTCTTT. V is TRBV27 and J is TRBJ1-1; possible D gene TRBD1, 6 bases. CDR3 size: 16 residues. Trimming took off 0 bases at V and 2 bases at J, with 13 bases between the two ends. Germline V gene data show CDR1 as MNHEY and CDR2 as SMNVEV (reference sequence).

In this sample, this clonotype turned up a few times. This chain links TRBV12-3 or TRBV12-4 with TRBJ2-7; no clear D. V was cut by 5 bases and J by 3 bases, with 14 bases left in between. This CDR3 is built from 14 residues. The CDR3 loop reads CASSPPARNYEQYF. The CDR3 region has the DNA TGTGCCAGCAGTCCCCCTGCCAGAAACTACGAGCAGTACTTC.

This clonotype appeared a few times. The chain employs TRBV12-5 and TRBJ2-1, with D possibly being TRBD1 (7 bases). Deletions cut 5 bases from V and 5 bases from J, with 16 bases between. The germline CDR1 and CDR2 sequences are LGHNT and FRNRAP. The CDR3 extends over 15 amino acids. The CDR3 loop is CASGTGVGRHNEQFF. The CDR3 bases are TGTGCTAGTGGTACAGGGGTGGGGAGGCACAATGAGCAGTTCTTC.

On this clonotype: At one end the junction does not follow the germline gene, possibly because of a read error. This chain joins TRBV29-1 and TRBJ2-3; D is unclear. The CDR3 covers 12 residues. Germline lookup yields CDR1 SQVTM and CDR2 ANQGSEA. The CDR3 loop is CSVEDRLDTQYF. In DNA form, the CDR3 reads TGCAGCGTTGAAGATCGCCTGGATACGCAGTATTTC.

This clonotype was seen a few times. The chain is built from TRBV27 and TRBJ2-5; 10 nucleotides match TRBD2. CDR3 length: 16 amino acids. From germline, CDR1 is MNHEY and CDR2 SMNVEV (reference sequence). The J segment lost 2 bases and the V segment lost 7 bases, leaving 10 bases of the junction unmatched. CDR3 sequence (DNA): TGTGCCAGCACCCCCCTCGCTAGCGGGGGTCAAGAGACCCAGTACTTC. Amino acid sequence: CASTPLASGGQETQYF.

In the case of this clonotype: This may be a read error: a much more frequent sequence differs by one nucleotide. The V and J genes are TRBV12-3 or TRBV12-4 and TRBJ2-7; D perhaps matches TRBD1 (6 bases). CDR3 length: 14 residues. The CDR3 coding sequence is TGTGCCCGCAGTCCCGAGAACAGGGTATACGAGCAGTACTTC. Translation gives CARSPENRVYEQYF.

CDR3 nucleotide sequence: TGTGCCAGCAGTCCAGCGGGGGGGCATGGCAATGAGCAGTTCTTC. This codes for CASSPAGGHGNEQFF. The gene calls are TRBV28 and TRBJ2-1, with 10 nucleotides matching TRBD2. The CDR3 runs 15 residues. In germline, CDR1 is MDHEN, CDR2 SYDVKM. V was pared by 5 bases and J by 6 bases, with 7 bases of the junction left unmatched.

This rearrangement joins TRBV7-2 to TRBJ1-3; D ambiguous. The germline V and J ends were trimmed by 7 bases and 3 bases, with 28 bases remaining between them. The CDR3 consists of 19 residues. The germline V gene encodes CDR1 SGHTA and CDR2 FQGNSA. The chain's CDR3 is CASTFTTLRVEGSGNTIYF. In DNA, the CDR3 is TGTGCCAGCACCTTTACCACCCTTCGGGTAGAGGGAAGTGGAAACACCATATATTTT.

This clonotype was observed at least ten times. CDR3 bases: TGTGCCAGCAGCGCGAAAGGGGGCGATCAGCCCCAGCATTTT. Its protein is CASSAKGGDQPQHF. The chain employs TRBV7-9 and TRBJ1-5, with 7 bases fitting TRBD1. This CDR3 comprises 14 residues. V dropped 5 bases and J dropped 5; count of bases not matched to a gene: 6. Germline-derived CDR1 and CDR2 are SEHNR and FQNEAQ (reference sequence).

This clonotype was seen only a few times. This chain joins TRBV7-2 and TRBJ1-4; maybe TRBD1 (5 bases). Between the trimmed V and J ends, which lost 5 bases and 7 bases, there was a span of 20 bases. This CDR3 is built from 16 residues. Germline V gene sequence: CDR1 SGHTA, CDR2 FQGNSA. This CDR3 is CASSPARDWKGEKLFF. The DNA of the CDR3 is TGTGCCAGCAGCCCTGCGAGGGACTGGAAGGGTGAAAAACTGTTTTTT.

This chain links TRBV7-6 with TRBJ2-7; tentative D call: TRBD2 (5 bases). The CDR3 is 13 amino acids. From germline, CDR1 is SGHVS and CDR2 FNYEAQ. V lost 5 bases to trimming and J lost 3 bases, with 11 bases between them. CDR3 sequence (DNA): TGTGCCAGCAGCCCGAACCGGGACTACGAGCAGTACTTC. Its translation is CASSPNRDYEQYF. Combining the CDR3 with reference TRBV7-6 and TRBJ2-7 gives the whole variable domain GAGVSQSPRYKVTKRGQDVALRCDPISGHVSLYWYRQALGQGPEFLTYFNYEAQQDKSGLPNDRFSAERPEGSISTLTIQRTEQRDSAMYRCASSPNRDYEQYFGPGTRLTVT.

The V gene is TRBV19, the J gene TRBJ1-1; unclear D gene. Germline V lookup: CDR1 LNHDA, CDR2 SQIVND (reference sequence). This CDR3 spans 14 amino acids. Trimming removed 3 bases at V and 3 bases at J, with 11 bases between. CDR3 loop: CASSMRREYTEAFF. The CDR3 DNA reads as TGTGCCAGTAGTATGAGGAGGGAGTACACTGAAGCTTTCTTT.

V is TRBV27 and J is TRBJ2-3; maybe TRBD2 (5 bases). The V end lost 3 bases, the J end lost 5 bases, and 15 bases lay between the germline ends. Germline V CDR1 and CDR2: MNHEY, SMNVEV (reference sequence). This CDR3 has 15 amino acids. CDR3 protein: CASSFPSRRGDTQYF. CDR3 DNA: TGTGCCAGCAGTTTTCCTAGCAGGAGAGGAGATACGCAGTATTTT.

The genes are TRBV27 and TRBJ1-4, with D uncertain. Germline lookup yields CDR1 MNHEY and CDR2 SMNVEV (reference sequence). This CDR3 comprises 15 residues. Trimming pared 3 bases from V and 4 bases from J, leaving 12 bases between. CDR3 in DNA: TGTGCCAGCAGTTTTGGCCTGGCACTTAATGAAAAACTGTTTTTT. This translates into CASSFGLALNEKLFF.